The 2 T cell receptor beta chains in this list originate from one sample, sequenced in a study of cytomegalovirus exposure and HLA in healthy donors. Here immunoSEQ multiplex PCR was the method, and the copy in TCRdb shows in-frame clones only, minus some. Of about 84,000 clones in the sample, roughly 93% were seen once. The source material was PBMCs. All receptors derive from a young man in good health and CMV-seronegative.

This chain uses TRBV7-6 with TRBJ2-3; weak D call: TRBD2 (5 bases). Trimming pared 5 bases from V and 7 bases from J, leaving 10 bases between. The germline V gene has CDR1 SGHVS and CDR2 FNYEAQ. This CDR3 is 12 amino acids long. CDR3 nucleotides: TGTGCCAGCAGCCCAGAGCGGCATACGCAGTATTTT. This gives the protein CASSPERHTQYF.

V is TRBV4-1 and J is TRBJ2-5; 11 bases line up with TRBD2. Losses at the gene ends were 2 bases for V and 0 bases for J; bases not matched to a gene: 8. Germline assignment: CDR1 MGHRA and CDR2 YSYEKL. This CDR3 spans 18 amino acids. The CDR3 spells CASSQSTSGGSYQETQYF. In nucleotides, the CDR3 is TGCGCCAGCAGCCAATCAACTAGCGGGGGTTCGTACCAAGAGACCCAGTACTTC.